This T cell receptor beta chain appears in the sequencing data of a study of shared clonotypes between healthy human individuals. Whole-study findings and limits: Memory subsets generally showed lower estimated richness than naive subsets.

The V end lost 4 bases, the J end lost 4 bases, and 13 bases lay between the germline ends. Looked up from germline, CDR1 is SQVTM and CDR2 is ANQGSEA. The CDR3 runs 14 residues. TCRdb keeps only in-frame clones here, not all; method: immunoSEQ multiplex PCR. The repertoire includes 1.6 million or so clones, roughly 96% of them detected once, and 1% to 1.5% sits in the top ten. In regard to this clone: The antigen is unknown.

The sample consisted of naive CD4+ T cells sorted from blood. Subset noted: CD45RA+ positively selected. This receptor was taken from a man between 25 and 39 years old in good health. The chain joins TRBV29-1 to TRBJ2-2; no definite D call. The DNA for the CDR3 is TGCAGCGTTGGGCGTCCCGGGCCCACCGGGGAGCTGTTTTTT. The encoded protein is CSVGRPGPTGELFF.